These T cell receptor beta chains were read from a single sample in a study of blood T cell repertoires in COVID-19. Sequencing was performed with immunoSEQ multiplex PCR; in TCRdb, only in-frame clones are kept and a portion is missing. The table lists 450,000 or so clones, 75% to 90% of them singletons. Sequenced input: peripheral blood. Every receptor here comes from a woman between 40 and 50 years old with COVID-19, enrolled during active disease. CDR3s include the opening cysteine and the closing phenylalanine or tryptophan. A D gene is named only where the DNA matches it firmly. Rows give clone size only sometimes, using once, few, many, or a class for an expanded clone.

V	J	size	D	CDR3	DNA
TRBV5-4	TRBJ2-7	NA	TRBD2	CASSQRTSGTYEQYF	TGTGCCAGCAGCCAAAGGACTAGCGGGACCTACGAGCAGTACTTC
TRBV2	TRBJ2-7	once	TRBD1	CATRDRGYEQYF	TGTGCCACCAGGGACAGGGGCTACGAGCAGTACTTC
TRBV6-2/TRBV6-3	TRBJ2-7	NA	NA	CASSLEVYEQYF	TGTGCCAGCAGCCTCGAGGTCTACGAGCAGTACTTC
TRBV19	TRBJ1-5	NA	TRBD1	CASSTTGHSNQPQHF	TGTGCCAGTAGCACGACAGGGCATAGCAATCAGCCCCAGCATTTT
TRBV6-5	TRBJ1-5	NA	TRBD1	CASSYLGTGEGKPQHF	TGTGCCAGCAGTTACTTAGGGACAGGGGAAGGAAAGCCCCAGCATTTT
TRBV6-5	TRBJ2-5	NA	NA	CASTSRAEETQYF	TGTGCCAGCACAAGCCGAGCGGAAGAGACCCAGTACTTC
TRBV9	TRBJ2-1	NA	NA	CASSVVGASSYNEQFF	TGTGCCAGCAGCGTAGTAGGGGCCAGCTCCTACAATGAGCAGTTCTTC
TRBV27	TRBJ1-1	NA	NA	CASSLGPTGMPYLNTEAFF	TGTGCCAGCAGTTTAGGGCCGACAGGCATGCCCTATTTGAACACTGAAGCTTTCTTT
TRBV4-3	TRBJ2-3	NA	TRBD2	CASSRAREGQSAQYF	TGCGCCAGCAGCCGGGCGCGGGAGGGCCAGTCCGCGCAGTATTTT
TRBV29-1	TRBJ2-7	NA	TRBD1	CSVRQGTYEQYF	TGCAGCGTTCGACAGGGCACCTACGAGCAGTACTTC
TRBV5-4	TRBJ2-7	NA	TRBD1	CASSLGQGVRSYEQYF	TGTGCCAGCAGCCTCGGACAGGGGGTAAGGTCCTACGAGCAGTACTTC
TRBV29-1	TRBJ2-7	NA	NA	CSVEFQDAGYEQYF	TGCAGCGTTGAGTTTCAAGACGCAGGTTACGAGCAGTACTTC
TRBV7-3	TRBJ1-1	NA	NA	CASSLQGSDTEAFF	TGTGCCAGCAGCTTACAGGGGTCAGACACTGAAGCTTTCTTT
TRBV19	TRBJ1-2	NA	NA	CATRVGTSEINYGYTF	TGTGCCACCCGGGTGGGGACATCAGAGATCAACTATGGCTACACCTTC
TRBV14	TRBJ2-7	NA	NA	CASSSTGTQYF	TGTGCCAGCAGTTCGACCGGGACACAGTACTTC
TRBV3-1/TRBV3-2	TRBJ1-2	NA	NA	CASSQLPSANYGYTF	TGTGCCAGCAGCCAACTCCCGTCAGCTAACTATGGCTACACCTTC
TRBV11-2	TRBJ1-6	NA	TRBD1	CASSLTDRGEHSPLHF	TGTGCCAGCAGCTTAACCGACAGGGGAGAACATTCACCCCTCCACTTT
TRBV19	TRBJ2-1	NA	NA	CASSISHYYNEQFF	TGTGCCAGTAGTATATCCCACTACTACAATGAGCAGTTCTTC
TRBV27	TRBJ2-5	few	TRBD1	CASSDMDRGSEETQYF	TGTGCCAGCAGCGATATGGACAGGGGGAGTGAAGAGACCCAGTACTTC
TRBV5-1	TRBJ2-2	once	NA	CARKTQGNTGELFF	TGCGCCAGAAAGACACAGGGGAACACCGGGGAGCTGTTTTTT
TRBV19	TRBJ1-2	NA	NA	CASSKERGASSNYGYTF	TGTGCCAGTAGTAAAGAACGGGGGGCCTCGTCTAACTATGGCTACACCTTC
TRBV19	TRBJ1-1	NA	NA	CASSPDPLTEAFF	TGTGCCAGTTCCCCAGATCCCCTCACTGAAGCTTTCTTT
TRBV14	TRBJ1-5	NA	NA	CASSQYVGPGNQPQHF	TGTGCCAGCAGCCAATATGTGGGCCCGGGCAATCAGCCCCAGCATTTT
TRBV30	TRBJ1-3	NA	NA	CAWSEGALASGNTIYF	TGTGCCTGGAGTGAAGGGGCCTTAGCCTCTGGAAACACCATATATTTT
TRBV2	TRBJ1-6	NA	NA	CASGGADPSNSPLHF	TGTGCCTCCGGTGGGGCAGATCCTTCTAATTCACCCCTCCACTTT
TRBV18	TRBJ2-6	once	NA	CASSPTGANVLTF	TGTGCCAGCTCCCCCACTGGGGCCAACGTCCTGACTTTC
TRBV4-2	TRBJ1-2	NA	NA	CASSQDLRGSDFAGYTF	TGTGCCAGCAGCCAAGATCTGCGTGGGTCGGACTTTGCTGGCTACACCTTC
TRBV21-1	TRBJ1-1	NA	NA	CASSKNPDRGRTEAFF	TGTGCCAGCAGCAAAAACCCAGACAGGGGGCGAACTGAAGCTTTCTTT
TRBV5-1	TRBJ2-1	NA	NA	CASRSPLTGSVSYNEQFF	TGCGCCAGCCGAAGCCCCCTAACCGGGTCAGTCTCCTACAATGAGCAGTTCTTC
TRBV7-9	TRBJ2-1	NA	TRBD2	CASSFLTGGPDYNEQFF	TGTGCCAGCAGCTTTCTGACGGGAGGGCCTGACTACAATGAGCAGTTCTTC
TRBV7-2	TRBJ1-6	few	TRBD1	CASSGTGTDNSPLHF	TGTGCCAGCAGTGGTACCGGGACAGATAATTCACCCCTCCACTTT
TRBV25-1	TRBJ2-1	NA	TRBD2	CASSEASGGFYNEQFF	TGTGCCAGCAGTGAGGCTAGCGGGGGGTTCTACAATGAGCAGTTCTTC
TRBV20-1	TRBJ1-1	NA	NA	CSALEAFF	TGCAGTGCCCTTGAAGCTTTCTTT
TRBV19	TRBJ1-1	NA	TRBD1	CASSSLRGTEAFF	TGTGCCAGTAGTTCACTCAGGGGGACTGAAGCTTTCTTT
TRBV5-6	TRBJ1-2	NA	NA	CASSRRQPGGYTF	TGTGCCAGCAGCCGGCGGCAGCCCGGAGGCTACACCTTC
TRBV7-9	TRBJ2-3	NA	TRBD2	CASSLGRGTDTQYF	TGTGCCAGCAGCTTAGGGCGGGGGACAGATACGCAGTATTTT
TRBV28	TRBJ1-6	once	NA	CASLSPPMNSPLHF	TGTGCCAGCTTGAGTCCCCCGATGAATTCACCCCTCCACTTT
TRBV27	TRBJ1-5	NA	NA	CASSWDIRNQPQHF	TGTGCCAGCAGTTGGGACATACGCAATCAGCCCCAGCATTTT
TRBV10-3	TRBJ2-4	NA	NA	CAISESAQNIQYF	TGTGCCATCAGTGAGTCAGCGCAAAACATTCAGTACTTC
TRBV5-1	TRBJ1-1	NA	NA	CASSQDIVNTEAFF	TGCGCCAGCAGCCAGGACATTGTGAACACTGAAGCTTTCTTT
TRBV6-6	TRBJ1-6	NA	TRBD1	CASSRGGSGTGGWSPLHF	TGTGCCAGCAGTCGGGGGGGATCCGGGACAGGGGGCTGGTCACCCCTCCACTTT
TRBV12-3/TRBV12-4	TRBJ1-1	NA	NA	CASRSMGGTEAFF	TGTGCCAGCAGGTCGATGGGGGGCACTGAAGCTTTCTTT
TRBV2	TRBJ1-1	NA	NA	CASSETRVSGTEAFF	TGTGCCAGCAGTGAGACCAGGGTGTCGGGCACTGAAGCTTTCTTT
TRBV15	TRBJ1-3	NA	NA	CATSSWGAGNTIYF	TGTGCCACCAGCAGCTGGGGGGCTGGAAACACCATATATTTT
TRBV2	TRBJ1-1	NA	NA	CASSEQTVNTEAFF	TGTGCCAGCAGTGAACAAACGGTGAACACTGAAGCTTTCTTT
TRBV19	TRBJ1-1	NA	NA	CASSISGGNTEAFF	TGTGCCAGTAGTATCAGCGGGGGGAACACTGAAGCTTTCTTT
TRBV15	TRBJ2-3	NA	TRBD1	CATSRDPFSGGADTQYF	TGTGCCACCAGCAGAGATCCATTTTCAGGGGGCGCAGATACGCAGTATTTT
TRBV28	TRBJ2-7	NA	NA	CASSSPPSYEQYF	TGTGCCAGCAGTTCCCCCCCCAGCTACGAGCAGTACTTC
TRBV9	TRBJ1-1	NA	TRBD1	CASSDTGDTEAFF	TGTGCCAGCAGCGATACAGGGGACACTGAAGCTTTCTTT
TRBV7-9	TRBJ2-2	NA	TRBD1	CASTKGQLTGELFF	TGTGCCAGCACCAAGGGACAGCTAACCGGGGAGCTGTTTTTT
TRBV7-9	TRBJ2-1	NA	TRBD1	CASSLALTGVNEQFF	TGTGCCAGCAGCTTAGCTCTTACAGGGGTTAATGAGCAGTTCTTC
TRBV5-1	TRBJ2-2	NA	NA	CASSPPTPGSGGELFF	TGCGCCAGCAGCCCCCCGACGCCCGGGTCGGGCGGGGAGCTGTTTTTT
TRBV5-1	TRBJ1-1	NA	NA	CASKPRGGNTEAFF	TGCGCCAGCAAACCCAGAGGGGGGAACACTGAAGCTTTCTTT
TRBV7-2	TRBJ2-2	NA	NA	CASSSREYGGELFF	TGTGCCAGCAGCTCGAGGGAATACGGCGGGGAGCTGTTTTTT
TRBV6-2/TRBV6-3	TRBJ1-2	NA	TRBD1	CASSYTETGGLYGYTF	TGTGCCAGCAGTTACACGGAAACAGGGGGTCTCTATGGCTACACCTTC
TRBV7-9	TRBJ1-5	few	NA	CASSRGTDNQPQHF	TGTGCCAGCAGCCGGGGGACTGACAATCAGCCCCAGCATTTT
TRBV6-6	TRBJ1-4	NA	TRBD1	CASSRPGQANEKLFF	TGTGCCAGCAGTCGGCCGGGACAGGCTAATGAAAAACTGTTTTTT
TRBV5-4	TRBJ1-5	NA	TRBD1	CASSSGTGVNQPQHF	TGTGCCAGCAGCTCCGGGACAGGGGTGAATCAGCCCCAGCATTTT
TRBV29-1	TRBJ2-1	NA	TRBD2	CSVFFSGKGNYNEQFF	TGCAGCGTTTTTTTTAGCGGGAAGGGGAATTACAATGAGCAGTTCTTC